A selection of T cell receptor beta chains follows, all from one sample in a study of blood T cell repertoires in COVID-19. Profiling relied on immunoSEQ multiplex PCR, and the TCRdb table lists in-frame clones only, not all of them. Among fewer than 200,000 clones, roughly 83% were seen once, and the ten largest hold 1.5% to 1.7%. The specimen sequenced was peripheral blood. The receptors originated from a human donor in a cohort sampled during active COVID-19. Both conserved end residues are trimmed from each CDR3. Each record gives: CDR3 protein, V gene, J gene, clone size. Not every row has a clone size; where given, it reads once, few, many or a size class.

CDR3 protein: ASSLAIGANQPQH
V gene: TRBV7-8
J gene: TRBJ1-5
clone size: .

CDR3 protein: ASSPGAGGRASNQPQH
V gene: TRBV18
J gene: TRBJ1-5
clone size: .

CDR3 protein: ASSMGVTGQPYEQY
V gene: TRBV19
J gene: TRBJ2-7
clone size: .

CDR3 protein: ASSLGGSVREQY
V gene: TRBV7-2
J gene: TRBJ2-7
clone size: .

CDR3 protein: ASTPTGELF
V gene: TRBV12-3/TRBV12-4
J gene: TRBJ2-2
clone size: .

CDR3 protein: ASSPQGGSLYEQF
V gene: TRBV7-2
J gene: TRBJ2-1
clone size: .

CDR3 protein: ASSLIQGATGELF
V gene: TRBV7-6
J gene: TRBJ2-2
clone size: few

CDR3 protein: ASSPPGGYGYGYT
V gene: TRBV18
J gene: TRBJ1-2
clone size: .

CDR3 protein: SGGDRGLGKLF
V gene: TRBV29-1
J gene: TRBJ1-4
clone size: .

CDR3 protein: ASSPETSGGDYEQY
V gene: TRBV4-2
J gene: TRBJ2-7
clone size: .

CDR3 protein: ASSAENEQF
V gene: TRBV9
J gene: TRBJ2-1
clone size: .

CDR3 protein: ASSLAGTGMGSNQPQH
V gene: TRBV7-2
J gene: TRBJ1-5
clone size: once

CDR3 protein: ASSFRVGVEETQY
V gene: TRBV5-4
J gene: TRBJ2-5
clone size: .

CDR3 protein: ASSESVGEQF
V gene: TRBV6-1
J gene: TRBJ2-1
clone size: .

CDR3 protein: ASSVVSGPTDTQY
V gene: TRBV9
J gene: TRBJ2-3
clone size: many

CDR3 protein: ASSSNSGGSIYEQY
V gene: TRBV5-6
J gene: TRBJ2-7
clone size: .

CDR3 protein: ASSTGQGNYGYT
V gene: TRBV27
J gene: TRBJ1-2
clone size: .

CDR3 protein: ASSRSGRNSGRQF
V gene: TRBV6-2/TRBV6-3
J gene: TRBJ2-1
clone size: .

CDR3 protein: ASRPSGGTYEQY
V gene: TRBV7-2
J gene: TRBJ2-7
clone size: .

CDR3 protein: ASSITSGMGETQY
V gene: TRBV5-4
J gene: TRBJ2-5
clone size: .

CDR3 protein: ASSYPRDGSSNEQF
V gene: TRBV6-5
J gene: TRBJ2-1
clone size: few

CDR3 protein: ASSRGTGGGVYEQY
V gene: TRBV11-2
J gene: TRBJ2-7
clone size: few

CDR3 protein: ASSVGGTSDQPQH
V gene: TRBV9
J gene: TRBJ1-5
clone size: .

CDR3 protein: ASSITGTLNTEAF
V gene: TRBV19
J gene: TRBJ1-1
clone size: .

CDR3 protein: ASSYWGEVYEQY
V gene: TRBV6-6
J gene: TRBJ2-7
clone size: once

CDR3 protein: ASSQSHSNQPQH
V gene: TRBV3-1/TRBV3-2
J gene: TRBJ1-5
clone size: .

CDR3 protein: ASSPRQANTEAF
V gene: TRBV14
J gene: TRBJ1-1
clone size: .

CDR3 protein: ASSPDSSGQETQY
V gene: TRBV18
J gene: TRBJ2-5
clone size: few

CDR3 protein: ASSVGGGEAFDSPLH
V gene: TRBV9
J gene: TRBJ1-6
clone size: .

CDR3 protein: ASSATGATGDTQY
V gene: TRBV5-1
J gene: TRBJ2-3
clone size: .

CDR3 protein: SVSGSRDRDLYGYT
V gene: TRBV29-1
J gene: TRBJ1-2
clone size: .

CDR3 protein: ASSLRGNTGELF
V gene: TRBV2
J gene: TRBJ2-2
clone size: few

CDR3 protein: ASGHYRGYQPQH
V gene: TRBV6-2/TRBV6-3
J gene: TRBJ1-5
clone size: .

CDR3 protein: ASSSEGLAAPNYNEQY
V gene: TRBV19
J gene: TRBJ2-7
clone size: .

CDR3 protein: ASSLGITGVYGYT
V gene: TRBV7-8
J gene: TRBJ1-2
clone size: .

CDR3 protein: ASSKHQAGVSQPQH
V gene: TRBV21-1
J gene: TRBJ1-5
clone size: few

CDR3 protein: ASSWGRGAGNTEAF
V gene: TRBV5-4
J gene: TRBJ1-1
clone size: once

CDR3 protein: ASTPTRAGTGELF
V gene: TRBV19
J gene: TRBJ2-2
clone size: few

CDR3 protein: ASSPQGASSYEQY
V gene: TRBV27
J gene: TRBJ2-7
clone size: .

CDR3 protein: ASSPGQGNYGYT
V gene: TRBV7-9
J gene: TRBJ1-2
clone size: .

CDR3 protein: AGQTGDNSPLH
V gene: TRBV6-5
J gene: TRBJ1-6
clone size: .

CDR3 protein: ASSLGGRDEQF
V gene: TRBV28
J gene: TRBJ2-1
clone size: once

CDR3 protein: ASKDRGNTEAF
V gene: TRBV19
J gene: TRBJ1-1
clone size: .

CDR3 protein: ASSPLSSYEQY
V gene: TRBV18
J gene: TRBJ2-7
clone size: .

CDR3 protein: ATSAGQGYEQY
V gene: TRBV24-1
J gene: TRBJ2-7
clone size: .

CDR3 protein: ASSPRGNEKLF
V gene: TRBV3-1/TRBV3-2
J gene: TRBJ1-4
clone size: .

CDR3 protein: RGHRGSPLH
V gene: TRBV29-1
J gene: TRBJ1-6
clone size: .

CDR3 protein: ASSPEGRPYEQY
V gene: TRBV18
J gene: TRBJ2-7
clone size: .

CDR3 protein: ASQTGNEKLF
V gene: TRBV13
J gene: TRBJ1-4
clone size: .

CDR3 protein: ASSEVQGAGGNTIY
V gene: TRBV6-1
J gene: TRBJ1-3
clone size: .

CDR3 protein: ATSDLRDRASYEQY
V gene: TRBV24-1
J gene: TRBJ2-7
clone size: .

CDR3 protein: ASSLDISGYNEQF
V gene: TRBV11-2
J gene: TRBJ2-1
clone size: .

CDR3 protein: ASSSPLSGGAVDNEQF
V gene: TRBV7-9
J gene: TRBJ2-1
clone size: .

CDR3 protein: ATSTGGYGYT
V gene: TRBV24-1
J gene: TRBJ1-2
clone size: .